The text below deals with one T cell receptor beta chain. This specimen belongs to a study of blood T cell repertoires in COVID-19. The assay was immunoSEQ multiplex PCR, and TCRdb's table has in-frame clones only and misses some. The table records about 380,000 clones, around nine tenths of them present only once. Germline CDR1 is SGHRS and CDR2 is YFSETQ. The trim removed 4 bases at V and 0 bases at J, leaving 3 bases unmatched. The CDR3 is made up of 14 amino acids. The cohort comprised adults aged about 18 to 90 years residing in 20 to 25 US areas. Two negative PCRs, clearance, or symptom resolution were required of recovered Cohort 3 donors.

The sequence came from a woman younger than 35 who had recovered from COVID-19. Input material: PBMCs or T cells enriched from blood (not recorded which). The chain joins TRBV5-1 to TRBJ1-2; 7 positions match TRBD1. CDR3 sequence reads: CASSPGQTNYGYTF. CDR3 sequence (DNA): TGCGCCAGCAGCCCGGGACAGACTAACTATGGCTACACCTTC.